This TCR beta chain was sequenced during a study of pediatric ulcerative colitis. General study findings and limits: Two rectal CDR3 clonotypes occurred in all ulcerative colitis patients.

This was a survey-level run. Only in-frame clones appear in the TCRdb table, and some are missing; sequencing was by immunoSEQ multiplex PCR. The sample holds fewer than 13,000 clones, roughly 80% seen once. Comment on this clone: Antigen unknown.

Rectal tissue came from one to two pinch biopsies taken at colonoscopy. This CDR3 comprises 15 residues. V was clipped by 5 bases and J by 5 bases; unmatched bases: 8. Germline V lookup: CDR1 MGHDK, CDR2 SYGVNS. This clonotype originated in a girl aged 10-17 years who was a control in a study of pediatric ulcerative colitis. Sequenced material: gut tissue. The V gene is TRBV25-1, the J gene TRBJ1-5, with 8 bases matching TRBD1. In nucleotides, the CDR3 is TGTGCCAGCAGTAAGGGGGCAGGGGGCCATCAGCCCCAGCATTTT. Its protein is CASSKGAGGHQPQHF.